These T cell receptor beta chains were read from a single sample in a study of Graves' ophthalmopathy and Graves' hyperthyroidism. TCRdb passed the multiplex PCR reads through MiXCR, listing each CDR3 protein once. The sample contains 400,000 to 500,000 distinct CDR3 sequences, under 25% of which appear only once. The sequencing input was peripheral blood. These receptor sequences come from a young woman with stable Graves' hyperthyroidism. The CDR3 runs from the conserved cysteine through the conserved F or W. A D gene is named only where the DNA matches it firmly. Clone size is given for some rows only: seen once, a few or many times, or a class if the clone is expanded.

>TRBJ2-5|TRBV6-2/TRBV6-3|NA|many
TGTGCCAGCACCTGGGGGCGCCGGGAGACCCAGTACTTC
CASTWGRRETQYF
>TRBJ2-5|TRBV9|TRBD2|many
TGTGCCAGCAGCCTGGGAGGGACGGAGAATTTGGAGACCCAGTACTTC
CASSLGGTENLETQYF
>TRBJ1-6|TRBV5-1|NA|many
TGCGCCAGCAGCTTGGCCGGACCAACCTATTCACCCCTCCACTTT
CASSLAGPTYSPLHF
>TRBJ1-1|TRBV6-5|NA|NA
TGTGCCAGCAGTTACGGGAGGGGGAACACTGAAGCTTTCTTT
CASSYGRGNTEAFF
>TRBJ1-2|TRBV12-3/TRBV12-4|TRBD1|many
TGTGCCAGCAGTTGGGACAGGGGGCCGGATTACTATGGCTACACCTTC
CASSWDRGPDYYGYTF
>TRBJ1-6|TRBV20-1|NA|many
TGCAGTGCTAGTGCGGGGGCCGTTTATAATTCACCCCTCCACTTT
CSASAGAVYNSPLHF
>TRBJ1-5|TRBV30|NA|few
TGTGCCTGGAGTGTACAGCCTAGGCAGCCCCAGCATTTT
CAWSVQPRQPQHF
>TRBJ2-3|TRBV5-1|NA|few
TGCGCCAGCAGCTTGGGAGGGATTAGCACAGATACGCAGTATTTT
CASSLGGISTDTQYF
>TRBJ1-1|TRBV6-1|NA|few
TGTGCCAGCAGTGAAGCGGATCCGGGTAGGACTGAAGCTTTCTTT
CASSEADPGRTEAFF
>TRBJ1-1|TRBV5-4|TRBD1|many
TGTGCCAGCAGCCGACAGGGGCCGAACACTGAAGCTTTCTTT
CASSRQGPNTEAFF
>TRBJ1-6|TRBV28|NA|few
TGTGCCAGCAGTGAAGGACCAGCCTATAATTCACCCCTCCACTTT
CASSEGPAYNSPLHF
>TRBJ2-7|TRBV3-1|TRBD2|NA
TGTGCCAGCAGCCACGGCGGGGGTTACGAGCAGTACTTC
CASSHGGGYEQYF
>TRBJ2-7|TRBV7-9|NA|NA
TGTGCCAGCAGCTCAGTCAAAGAGCAGTACTTC
CASSSVKEQYF
>TRBJ2-5|TRBV6-2/TRBV6-3|TRBD1|many
TGTGCCAGCAGTCCAGGGGGCTCCCGTCAGGAGACCCAGTACTTC
CASSPGGSRQETQYF
>TRBJ1-5|TRBV28|TRBD1|many
TGTGCCAGCAGTTTAATTCAGGGGGTTAGCAATCAGCCCCAGCATTTT
CASSLIQGVSNQPQHF
>TRBJ2-7|TRBV6-5|TRBD1|many
TGTGCCAGCAGTTGGGACAGGGAGTCCCACGAGCAGTACTTC
CASSWDRESHEQYF
>TRBJ1-2|TRBV30|NA|many
TGTGCCTGGAGTGTAGGAGGGGGTGGCGGCTACACCTTC
CAWSVGGGGGYTF
>TRBJ1-1|TRBV29-1|NA|few
TGCAGCGTTGGGGAAGGGGGGGCTGAAGCTTTCTTT
CSVGEGGAEAFF
>TRBJ1-1|TRBV30|NA|many
TGTGCCTGGACGGGGGGTGGGGACACTGAAGCTTTCTTT
CAWTGGGDTEAFF
>TRBJ2-7|TRBV6-2/TRBV6-3|NA|NA
TGTGCCAGCTCAACCTTAACCTACGAGCAGTACTTC
CASSTLTYEQYF
>TRBJ2-7|TRBV6-1|NA|many
TGTGCCAGCAGTGAAGAAGGCACTGACTACGAGCAGTACTTC
CASSEEGTDYEQYF
>TRBJ2-7|TRBV20-1|TRBD2|many
TGCAGTGCTAGGGAGACTAGCGGGGTATACGAGCAGTACTTC
CSARETSGVYEQYF
>TRBJ2-7|TRBV15|NA|many
TGTGCCACCAGCAGAGATGGCGGAGGGGAGTCCTACGAGCAGTACTTC
CATSRDGGGESYEQYF